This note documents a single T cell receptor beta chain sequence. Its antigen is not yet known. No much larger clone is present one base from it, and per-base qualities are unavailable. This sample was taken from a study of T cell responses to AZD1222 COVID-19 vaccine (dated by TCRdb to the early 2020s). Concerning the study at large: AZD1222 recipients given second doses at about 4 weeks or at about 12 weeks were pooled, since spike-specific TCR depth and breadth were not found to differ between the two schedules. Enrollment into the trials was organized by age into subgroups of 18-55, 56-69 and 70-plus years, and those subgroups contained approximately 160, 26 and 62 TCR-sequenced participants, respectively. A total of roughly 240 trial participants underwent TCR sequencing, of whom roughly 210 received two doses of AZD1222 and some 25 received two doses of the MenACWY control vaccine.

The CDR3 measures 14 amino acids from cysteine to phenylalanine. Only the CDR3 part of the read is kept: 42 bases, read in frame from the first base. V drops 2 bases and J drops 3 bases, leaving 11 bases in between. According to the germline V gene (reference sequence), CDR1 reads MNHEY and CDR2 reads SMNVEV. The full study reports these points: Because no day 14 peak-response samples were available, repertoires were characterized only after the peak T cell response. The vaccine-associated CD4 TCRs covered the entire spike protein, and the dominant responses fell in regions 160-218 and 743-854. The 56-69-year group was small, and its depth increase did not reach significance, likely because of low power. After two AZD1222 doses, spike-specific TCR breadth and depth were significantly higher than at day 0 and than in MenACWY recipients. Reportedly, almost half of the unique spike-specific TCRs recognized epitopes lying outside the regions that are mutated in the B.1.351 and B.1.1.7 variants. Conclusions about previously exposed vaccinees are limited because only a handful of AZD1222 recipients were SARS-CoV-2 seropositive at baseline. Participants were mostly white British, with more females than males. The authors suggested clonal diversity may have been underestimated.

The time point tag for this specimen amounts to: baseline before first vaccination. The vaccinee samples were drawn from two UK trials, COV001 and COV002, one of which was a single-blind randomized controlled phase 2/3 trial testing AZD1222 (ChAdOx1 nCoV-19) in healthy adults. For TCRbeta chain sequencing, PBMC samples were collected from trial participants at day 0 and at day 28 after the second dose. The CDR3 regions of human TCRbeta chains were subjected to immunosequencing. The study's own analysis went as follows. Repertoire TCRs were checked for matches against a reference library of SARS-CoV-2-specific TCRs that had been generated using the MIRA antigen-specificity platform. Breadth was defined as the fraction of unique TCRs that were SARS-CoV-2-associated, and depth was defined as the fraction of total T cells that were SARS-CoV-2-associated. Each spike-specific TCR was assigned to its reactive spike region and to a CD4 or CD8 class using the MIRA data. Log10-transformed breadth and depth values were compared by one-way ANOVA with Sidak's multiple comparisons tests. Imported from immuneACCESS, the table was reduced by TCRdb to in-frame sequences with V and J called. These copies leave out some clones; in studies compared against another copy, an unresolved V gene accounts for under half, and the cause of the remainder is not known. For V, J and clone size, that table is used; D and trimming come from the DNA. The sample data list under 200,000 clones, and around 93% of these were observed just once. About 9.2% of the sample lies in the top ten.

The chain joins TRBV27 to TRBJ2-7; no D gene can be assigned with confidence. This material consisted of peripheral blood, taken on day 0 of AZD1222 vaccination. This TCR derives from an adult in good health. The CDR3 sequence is CASSLAGPSYEQYF. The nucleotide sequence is TGTGCCAGCAGTTTAGCTGGACCTAGCTACGAGCAGTACTTC.